This T cell receptor (beta chain) was sequenced for a study of control samples from healthy donors and cancer patients. Germline CDR1 and CDR2: GTSNPN and SVGIG (reference sequence). This CDR3 region has 14 residues. The V segment lost 5 bases and the J segment 5 bases; nucleotides outside the gene matches: 8. Sequencing was performed with immunoSEQ multiplex PCR; in TCRdb, only in-frame clones are kept and a portion is missing. The sample contains 2,000 to 2,500 clones, 96% of which appear only once. The sequence came from a man in his 70s with colorectal cancer. Source material: PBMCs. This chain links TRBV30 with TRBJ1-2, with TRBD1 matching 10 bases. The CDR3: CAWGWTGGIYGYTF. The CDR3 DNA follows: TGTGCCTGGGGGTGGACAGGGGGAATTTATGGCTACACCTTC.